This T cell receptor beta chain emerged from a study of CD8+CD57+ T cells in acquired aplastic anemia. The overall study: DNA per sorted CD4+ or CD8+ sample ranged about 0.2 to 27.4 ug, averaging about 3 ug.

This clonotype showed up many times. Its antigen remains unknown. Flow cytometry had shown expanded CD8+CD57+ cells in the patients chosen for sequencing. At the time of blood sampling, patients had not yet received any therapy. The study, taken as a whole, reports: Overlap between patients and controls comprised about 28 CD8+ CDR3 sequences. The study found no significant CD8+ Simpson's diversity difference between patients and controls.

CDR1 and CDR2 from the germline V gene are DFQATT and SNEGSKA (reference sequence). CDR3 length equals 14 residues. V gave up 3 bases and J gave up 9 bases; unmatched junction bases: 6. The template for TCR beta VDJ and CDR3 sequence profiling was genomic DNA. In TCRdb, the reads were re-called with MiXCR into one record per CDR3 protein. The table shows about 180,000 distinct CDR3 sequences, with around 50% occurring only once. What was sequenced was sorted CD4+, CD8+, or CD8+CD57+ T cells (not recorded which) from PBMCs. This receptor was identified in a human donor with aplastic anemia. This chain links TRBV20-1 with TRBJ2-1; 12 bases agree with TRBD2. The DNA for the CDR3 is TGCAGTGCTAGTACGACTAGCGGGGGACCTGAGCAGTTCTTC. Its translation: CSASTTSGGPEQFF.